This TCR beta chain was obtained from a study of molecular identifiers for immune sequencing clone quantification. TCRdb reanalysed the PCR reads using MiXCR and keeps one entry per CDR3 protein. The sample lists approximately 630,000 distinct CDR3 sequences; over 25% were seen once. The V end lost 5 bases, the J end lost 4 bases, and 14 bases lay between the germline ends. Germline-derived CDR1 and CDR2 are PRHDT and FYEKMQ (reference sequence). The CDR3 runs to 14 residues. What was sequenced was naive CD8+ T cells from blood, with Jurkat cell RNA spiked in. Noted subset: FACS-sorted CD8+CD4-CCR7+CD45RA+ naive T cells. The TCR was taken from a human donor in good health. Some libraries in this study had Jurkat cell RNA spiked in. The rearrangement joins TRBV13 to TRBJ1-2; possible D gene TRBD1, 5 bases. CDR3: CASSQGNRLYGYTF. CDR3 sequence (DNA): TGTGCCAGCAGCCAAGGGAACAGGCTCTATGGCTACACCTTC.